This T cell receptor (beta chain) appears in the sequencing data of a study of shared clonotypes between healthy human individuals. The CDR3 is made up of 14 amino acids. The V and J ends lost 0 bases and 5 bases respectively, with 12 bases between them. Germline CDR1 reads SGHRS; CDR2 reads YFSETQ. Clones were read by immunoSEQ multiplex PCR, and TCRdb kept only the in-frame ones, dropping some. The data hold 2.3 million or so clones, with 80% to 95% observed a single time. The chain employs TRBV5-1 and TRBJ2-7; D gene ambiguous. Material: naive CD4+ T cells from PBMCs. Noted subset: CD45RA+ positively selected. This receptor was taken from a man between 18 and 29 years old in good health. Some clones in this sample may be carry-over from other donors' samples. Here the CDR3 reads CASSLDPFTHEQYF. The CDR3 DNA reads TGCGCCAGCAGCTTGGATCCCTTTACCCACGAGCAGTACTTC.